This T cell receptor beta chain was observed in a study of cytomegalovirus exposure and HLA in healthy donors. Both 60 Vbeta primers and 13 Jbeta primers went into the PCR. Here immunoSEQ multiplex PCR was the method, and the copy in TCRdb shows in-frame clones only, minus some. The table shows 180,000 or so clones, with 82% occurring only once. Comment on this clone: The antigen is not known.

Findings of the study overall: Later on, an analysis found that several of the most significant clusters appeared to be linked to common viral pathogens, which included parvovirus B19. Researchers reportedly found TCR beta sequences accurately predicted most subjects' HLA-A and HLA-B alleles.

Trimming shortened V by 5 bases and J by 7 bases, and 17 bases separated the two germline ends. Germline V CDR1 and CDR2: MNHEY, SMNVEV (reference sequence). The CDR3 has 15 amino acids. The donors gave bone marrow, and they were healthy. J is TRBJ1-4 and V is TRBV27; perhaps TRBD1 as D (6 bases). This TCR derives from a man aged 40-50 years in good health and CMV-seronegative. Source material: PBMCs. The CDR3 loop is CASSRQVSDGEKLFF. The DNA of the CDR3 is TGTGCCAGCAGTCGACAGGTTTCGGATGGTGAAAAACTGTTTTTT.